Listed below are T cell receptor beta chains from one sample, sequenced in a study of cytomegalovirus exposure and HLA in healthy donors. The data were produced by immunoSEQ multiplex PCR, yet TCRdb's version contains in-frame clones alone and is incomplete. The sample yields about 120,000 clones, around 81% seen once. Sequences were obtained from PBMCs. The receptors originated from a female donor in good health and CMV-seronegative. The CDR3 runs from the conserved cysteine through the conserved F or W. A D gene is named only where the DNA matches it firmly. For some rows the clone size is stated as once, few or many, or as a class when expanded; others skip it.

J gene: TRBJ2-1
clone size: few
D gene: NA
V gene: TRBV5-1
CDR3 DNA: TGCGCCAGCAGCTTGCTAGAATCGGATGAGCAGTTCTTC
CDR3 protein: CASSLLESDEQFF

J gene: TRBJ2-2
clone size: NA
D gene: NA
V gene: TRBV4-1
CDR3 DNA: TGCGCCAGCAGCCAGATGAGTTCCCAAGGCGGCGGGGAGCTGTTTTTT
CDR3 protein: CASSQMSSQGGGELFF

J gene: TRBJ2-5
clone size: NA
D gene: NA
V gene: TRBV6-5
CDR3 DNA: TGTGCCAGCAGGACAGGTTTCCAAGAGACCCAGTACTTC
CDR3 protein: CASRTGFQETQYF

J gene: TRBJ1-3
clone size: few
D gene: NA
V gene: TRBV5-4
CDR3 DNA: TGTGCCAGCAGCTTGGGCAGAACCTCTGGAAACACCATATATTTT
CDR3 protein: CASSLGRTSGNTIYF

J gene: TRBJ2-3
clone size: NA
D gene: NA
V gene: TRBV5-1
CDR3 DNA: TGCGCCAGCAGACGAGATAATACGCAGTATTTT
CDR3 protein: CASRRDNTQYF

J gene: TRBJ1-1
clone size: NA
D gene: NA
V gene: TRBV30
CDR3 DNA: TGTGCCTGGAGTGTAGCAATTGAAGCTTTCTTT
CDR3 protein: CAWSVAIEAFF

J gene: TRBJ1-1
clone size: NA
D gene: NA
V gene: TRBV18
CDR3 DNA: TGTGCCAGCTCACCATTGGGGCCTATGAACACTGAAGCTTTCTTT
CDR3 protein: CASSPLGPMNTEAFF

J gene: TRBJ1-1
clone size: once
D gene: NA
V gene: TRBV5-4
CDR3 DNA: TGTGCCAGCAGCTTGGAACTAGGCATGAACACTGAAGCTTTCTTT
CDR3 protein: CASSLELGMNTEAFF

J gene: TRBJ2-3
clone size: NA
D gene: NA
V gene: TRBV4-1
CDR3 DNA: TGCGCCAGCAGCCAAGGACTTAGCACAGATACGCAGTATTTT
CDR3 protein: CASSQGLSTDTQYF

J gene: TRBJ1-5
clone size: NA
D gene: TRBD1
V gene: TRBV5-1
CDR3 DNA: TGCGCCAGCAGCTCGACAGGGGGAGATCAGCCCCAGCATTTT
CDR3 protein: CASSSTGGDQPQHF

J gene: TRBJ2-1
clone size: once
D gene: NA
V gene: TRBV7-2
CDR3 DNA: TGTGCCACCCGCCCCCCGGGGTTAACCTACAATGAGCAGTTCTTC
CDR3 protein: CATRPPGLTYNEQFF

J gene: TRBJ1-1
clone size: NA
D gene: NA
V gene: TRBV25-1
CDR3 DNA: TGTGCCAGCAGTGCGGGTAACACTGAAGCTTTCTTT
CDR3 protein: CASSAGNTEAFF

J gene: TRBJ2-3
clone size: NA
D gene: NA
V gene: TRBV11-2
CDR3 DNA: TGTGCCAGCAGCTTAAATAGGCAGGTTAGCACAGATACGCAGTATTTT
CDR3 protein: CASSLNRQVSTDTQYF

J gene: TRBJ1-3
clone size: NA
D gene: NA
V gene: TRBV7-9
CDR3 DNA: TGTGCCAGCAGCTTTCAGACTGTAGGAAACACCATATATTTT
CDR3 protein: CASSFQTVGNTIYF

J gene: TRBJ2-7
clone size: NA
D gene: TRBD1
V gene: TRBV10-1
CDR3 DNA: TGCGCCAGCAGTACAAACAGGGGGCCTTACGAGCAGTACTTC
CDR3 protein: CASSTNRGPYEQYF

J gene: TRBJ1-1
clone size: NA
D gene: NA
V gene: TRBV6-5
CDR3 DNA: TGTGCCAGCAGTTATCGGGAACAGATGAACACTGAAGCTTTCTTT
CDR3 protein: CASSYREQMNTEAFF

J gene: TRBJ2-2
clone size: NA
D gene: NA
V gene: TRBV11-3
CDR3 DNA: TGTGCCAGCAGCTTAACCAGAGGGGGGGCCTACACCGGGGAGCTGTTTTTT
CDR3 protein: CASSLTRGGAYTGELFF

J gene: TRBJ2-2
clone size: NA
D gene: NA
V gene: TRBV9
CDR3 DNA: TGTGCCAGCAGCGCGGGACTGACGAACACCGGGGAGCTGTTTTTT
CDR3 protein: CASSAGLTNTGELFF

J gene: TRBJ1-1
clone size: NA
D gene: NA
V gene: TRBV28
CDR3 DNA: TGTGCCAGCCAGAACACTGAAGCTTTCTTT
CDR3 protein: CASQNTEAFF

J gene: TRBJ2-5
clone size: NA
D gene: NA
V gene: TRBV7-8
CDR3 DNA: TGTGCCAGCAGCTTACAGGGGTACGAGACCCAGTACTTC
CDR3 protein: CASSLQGYETQYF

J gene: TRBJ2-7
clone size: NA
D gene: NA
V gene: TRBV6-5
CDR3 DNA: TGTGCCAGCAGACCGGGGGGCGAAGCCTACGAGCAGTACTTC
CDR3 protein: CASRPGGEAYEQYF

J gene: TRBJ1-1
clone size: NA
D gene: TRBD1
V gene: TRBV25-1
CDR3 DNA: TGTGCCAGCAGTGTTCAGGGGACAGGGCTATCCACTGAAGCTTTCTTT
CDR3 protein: CASSVQGTGLSTEAFF

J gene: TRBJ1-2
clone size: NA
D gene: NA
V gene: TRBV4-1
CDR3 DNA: TGCGCCAGCAGCCAAGATCACAGCTCTAACTATGGCTACACCTTC
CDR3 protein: CASSQDHSSNYGYTF

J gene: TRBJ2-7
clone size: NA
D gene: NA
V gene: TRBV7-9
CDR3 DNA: TGTGCCAGCAGCTTAACCCGGGACAACGAGCAGTACTTC
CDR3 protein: CASSLTRDNEQYF

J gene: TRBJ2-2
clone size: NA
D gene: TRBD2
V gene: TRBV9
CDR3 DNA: TGTGCCAGCAGCGTAGGGAGGGGGGGACTAGCGGGAGCGAACACCGGGGAGCTGTTTTTT
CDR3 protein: CASSVGRGGLAGANTGELFF

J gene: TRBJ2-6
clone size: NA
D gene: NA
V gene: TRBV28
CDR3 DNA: TGTGCCAGCAACCCAGCAGGGTCTGGGGCCAACGTCCTGACTTTC
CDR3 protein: CASNPAGSGANVLTF

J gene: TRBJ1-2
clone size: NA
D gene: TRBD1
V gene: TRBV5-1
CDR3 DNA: TGCGCCAGCAGAACCGGGACAGGCCGCTATGGCTACACCTTC
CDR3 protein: CASRTGTGRYGYTF

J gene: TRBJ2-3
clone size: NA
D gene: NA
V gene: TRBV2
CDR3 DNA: TGTGCCAGCAGTCCAACAGGGTCCCTCACAGATACGCAGTATTTT
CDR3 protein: CASSPTGSLTDTQYF

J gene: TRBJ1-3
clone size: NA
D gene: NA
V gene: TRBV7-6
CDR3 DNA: TGTGCCAGCAGCCCTTCCCTATTCCCGGAGACCATATATTTT
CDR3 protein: CASSPSLFPETIYF

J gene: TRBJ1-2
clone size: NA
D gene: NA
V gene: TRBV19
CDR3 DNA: TGTGCCAGTAGTGCTCTGGCAGGCTATGGCTACACCTTC
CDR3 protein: CASSALAGYGYTF

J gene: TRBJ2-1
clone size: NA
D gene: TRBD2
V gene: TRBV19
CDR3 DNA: TGTGCCAGTAGTATGACTAGCGGGGGAAACAATGAGCAGTTCTTC
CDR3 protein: CASSMTSGGNNEQFF

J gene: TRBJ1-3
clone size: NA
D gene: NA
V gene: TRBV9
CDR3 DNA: TGTGCCAGCAGCACACACAACGATGGGACAAGAGGAAACACCATATATTTT
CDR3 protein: CASSTHNDGTRGNTIYF

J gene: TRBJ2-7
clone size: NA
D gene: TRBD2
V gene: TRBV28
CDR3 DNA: TGTGCCAGCAGTTTATTGGGCGGGAGCCCCTCCTACGAGCAGTACTTC
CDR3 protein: CASSLLGGSPSYEQYF

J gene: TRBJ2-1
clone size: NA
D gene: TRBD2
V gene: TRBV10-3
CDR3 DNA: TGTGCCATCAGAGTCGGACTAGCGGGGAGTGAGCAGTTCTTC
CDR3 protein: CAIRVGLAGSEQFF

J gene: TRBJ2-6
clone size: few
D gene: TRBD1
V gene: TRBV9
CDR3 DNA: TGTGCCAGCAGCGTGAGGACAGGGGTAAATGGGGCCAACGTCCTGACTTTC
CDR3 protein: CASSVRTGVNGANVLTF

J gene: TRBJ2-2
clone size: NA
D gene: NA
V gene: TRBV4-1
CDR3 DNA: TGCGCCAGCAGCCAAGGCCAGTTCACCGGGGAGCTGTTTTTT
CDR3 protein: CASSQGQFTGELFF